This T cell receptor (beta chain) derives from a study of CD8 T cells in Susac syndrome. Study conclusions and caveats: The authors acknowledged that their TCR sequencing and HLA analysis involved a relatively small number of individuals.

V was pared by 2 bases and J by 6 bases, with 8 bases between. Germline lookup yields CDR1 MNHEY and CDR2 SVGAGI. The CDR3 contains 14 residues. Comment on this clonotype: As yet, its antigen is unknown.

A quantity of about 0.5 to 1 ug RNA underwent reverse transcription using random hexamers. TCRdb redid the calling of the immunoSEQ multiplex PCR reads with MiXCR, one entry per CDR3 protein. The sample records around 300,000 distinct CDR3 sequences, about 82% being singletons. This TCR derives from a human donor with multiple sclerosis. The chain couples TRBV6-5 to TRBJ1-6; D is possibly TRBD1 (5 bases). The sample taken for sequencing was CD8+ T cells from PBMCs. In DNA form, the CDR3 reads TGTGCCAGCAGTTACCCCCAGGGTAATTCACCCCTCCACTTT. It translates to CASSYPQGNSPLHF.